These 18 T cell receptor beta chains originate from one sample sequenced in a study of cytomegalovirus exposure and HLA in healthy donors (dated by TCRdb to 2015 to 2018). Library prep was done by the immunoSEQ multiplex PCR assay. The multiplex PCR relied on a mix of 60 forward primers for TCR Vbeta segments and 13 reverse primers for TCR Jbeta segments. TCRdb mirrors the immuneACCESS table, restricted to in-frame sequences. Some clones are absent from its copies; in checked studies, under half trace to an unresolved V gene, and the reason for the others is unknown. The sample table records 140,000 or so clones; roughly two thirds of these occur just once. The top ten clones comprise around 1.8% of the sample. Source material: PBMCs. The receptor source for this set is a male donor in good health and CMV-seronegative.

The chain recombines TRBV19 with TRBJ1-1; tentative D call: TRBD1 (5 bases). Trimming cost V 3 bases and J 3 bases, with 11 bases left between them. The germline gives CDR1 LNHDA, CDR2 SQIVND (reference sequence). The CDR3 sequence is 14 residues long. As DNA, the CDR3 is TGTGCCAGTAGTATTTTGGGGGGTTACACTGAAGCTTTCTTT. This encodes CASSILGGYTEAFF. The full variable domain, in which reference TRBV19 and TRBJ1-1 provide the parts outside the CDR3, is DGGITQSPKYLFRKEGQNVTLSCEQNLNHDAMYWYRQDPGQGLRLIYYSQIVNDFQKGDIAEGYSVSREKKESFPLTVTSAQKNPTAFYLCASSILGGYTEAFFGQGTRLTVV.

The chain recombines TRBV5-1 with TRBJ1-6; a weak D match, TRBD1 (6 bases). The length of the CDR3 is 17 residues. V dropped 0 bases and J dropped 5 bases, with 15 bases sitting between them. Germline V gene sequence: CDR1 SGHRS, CDR2 YFSETQ. CDR3 sequence: CASSLGVGGGHNSPLHF. In DNA form, the CDR3 reads TGCGCCAGCAGCTTGGGGGTTGGGGGCGGCCATAATTCACCCCTCCACTTT.

This clone occurred a few times. This rearrangement joins TRBV19 to TRBJ1-5; tentatively, D is TRBD1 (5 bases). The germline gives CDR1 LNHDA, CDR2 SQIVND (reference sequence). Trimming stripped 5 bases from V and 6 bases from J, with 14 bases between. There are 14 residues in the CDR3. CDR3 nucleotides: TGTGCCAGTAGTCTGGGGGGAGAGGGTCAGCCCCAGCATTTT. It is translated as CASSLGGEGQPQHF.

This chain joins TRBV2 and TRBJ2-2; TRBD2 might be the D (6 bases). CDR3 length: 14 amino acids. Trimming took 7 bases from V and 0 from J, leaving 9 bases between them. From germline, CDR1 is SNHLY and CDR2 FYNNEI. As DNA, the CDR3 is TGTGCCAGCATGCCGGGAGCGAACACCGGGGAGCTGTTTTTT. Protein product: CASMPGANTGELFF. The complete variable domain, with remaining parts taken from reference TRBV2 and TRBJ2-2, reads EPEVTQTPSHQVTQMGQEVILRCVPISNHLYFYWYRQILGQKVEFLVSFYNNEISEKSEIFDDQFSVERPDGSNFTLKIRSTKLEDSAMYFCASMPGANTGELFFGEGSRLTVL.

The table lists this clone with a few counts. Mismatch with germline at one junction end may stem from a read error. The gene calls are TRBV27 and TRBJ1-2, with TRBD1 matching 9 bases. CDR3 length: 15 amino acids. Germline V CDR1 and CDR2: MNHEY, SMNVEV (reference sequence). The CDR3 region is CSSSLSGGQGWGYTF. The CDR3 DNA reads as TGTTCCAGCAGTTTATCGGGGGGACAGGGTTGGGGCTACACCTTC.

This sequence joins TRBV6-1 and TRBJ1-5, with D maybe TRBD1 (5 bases). Trimming took 8 bases from V and 0 from J, leaving 11 bases between them. The CDR3 consists of 14 residues. Germline V gene sequence: CDR1 MNHNS, CDR2 SASEGT. CDR3 sequence: CASGAGYSNQPQHF. CDR3 sequence (DNA): TGTGCCAGCGGGGCGGGGTATAGCAATCAGCCCCAGCATTTT.

In DNA, the CDR3 is TGTGCCAGTACCCCGGACACGGGCCATGGCTACACCTTC. Translating it yields CASTPDTGHGYTF. The chain combines TRBV19 with TRBJ1-2, with D perhaps TRBD1 (5 bases). The V gene lost 7 bases and the J gene lost 6 bases, with 15 bases spanning the gap. This CDR3 spans 13 amino acids. Germline V gene sequence: CDR1 LNHDA, CDR2 SQIVND (reference sequence).

This chain uses TRBV14 with TRBJ2-5, with D possibly being TRBD1 (6 bases). This CDR3 region has 13 residues. The germline gives CDR1 SGHDN, CDR2 FVKESK. Trimming left V 4 bases short and J 7 bases short, with 13 bases between. The DNA for the CDR3 is TGTGCCAGCAGCCCGCAGGGGTCGGGGACCCAGTACTTC. It is translated as CASSPQGSGTQYF.

V gene TRBV5-4 combines with J gene TRBJ2-5, with 11 bases identical to TRBD2. The J call is uncertain, as TRBJ2-7 better fits the DNA end. CDR1 is SGHNT, CDR2 YYREEE, per germline (reference sequence). This CDR3 is 15 amino acids long. The CDR3 DNA is TGTGCCAGCAGCCCGGGACTAGCGGACACCTACGAGCAGTACTTC. Translation gives CASSPGLADTYEQYF.

The genes are TRBV7-6 and TRBJ2-7; possibly TRBD2 for D (6 bases). CDR1 and CDR2 (germline): SGHVS, FNYEAQ. This CDR3 contains 14 residues. V was cut by 4 bases and J by 2 bases, with 12 bases left in between. The CDR3 bases are TGTGCCAGCAGCTCTACCGGGACTCCCTACGAGCAGTACTTC. It is translated as CASSSTGTPYEQYF.

V and J are TRBV7-3 and TRBJ2-2; D possibly corresponds to TRBD1 (6 bases). V was cut by 5 bases and J by 5 bases, with 9 bases left in between. Germline loops: CDR1 SGHTA, CDR2 FQGTGA. CDR3 length equals 13 residues. CDR3 loop: CASSRQVTGELFF. The DNA for the CDR3 is TGTGCCAGCAGCCGACAGGTTACCGGGGAGCTGTTTTTT. The variable domain in full, completed from reference TRBV7-3 and TRBJ2-2, reads GAGVSQTPSNKVTEKGKYVELRCDPISGHTALYWYRQSLGQGPEFLIYFQGTGAADDSGLPNDRFFAVRPEGSVSTLKIQRTERGDSAVYLCASSRQVTGELFFGEGSRLTVL.

The rearrangement links TRBV4-1 to TRBJ1-2; 8 positions match TRBD1. There are 15 residues in the CDR3. The germline gives CDR1 MGHRA, CDR2 YSYEKL. Trimming removed 3 bases from V and 4 bases from J; junction bases left unmatched: 7. The CDR3 sequence: CASSQADRESYGYTF. CDR3 DNA: TGCGCCAGCAGCCAGGCGGACAGGGAGAGCTATGGCTACACCTTC.

The chain carries TRBV5-4 and TRBJ2-1, with TRBD2 matching 10 bases. This CDR3 comprises 17 residues. J was trimmed by 5 bases and V by 3 bases; bases with no gene match: 11. From germline, CDR1 is SGHNT and CDR2 YYREEE (reference sequence). CDR3 DNA sequence: TGTGCCAGCAGCTGGGGGTATAGGACTAGCGGCCACAATGAGCAGTTCTTC. It is translated as CASSWGYRTSGHNEQFF.

The chain joins TRBV29-1 to TRBJ2-7; the D gene is possibly TRBD2 (6 bases). V dropped 3 bases and J dropped 7 bases, with 13 bases sitting between them. This CDR3 is built from 12 residues. Germline lookup yields CDR1 SQVTM and CDR2 ANQGSEA. Here the CDR3 DNA reads TGCAGCGTTGACGCGGGGCTGGGGGAGCAGTACTTC. This encodes CSVDAGLGEQYF.

In this sample, this clone turned up once. This chain connects TRBV10-1 to TRBJ1-1; 7 bases map to TRBD1. The CDR3 has 13 residues. V lost 6 bases and J lost 4; bases outside the gene matches: 5. Germline-derived CDR1 and CDR2 are WNHNN and SYGVQD (reference sequence). CDR3 amino acids: CASSSTGFTEAFF. The CDR3 bases are TGCGCCAGCAGCTCGACAGGGTTCACTGAAGCTTTCTTT.

The rearrangement uses TRBV19 and TRBJ1-2; possibly TRBD1 for D (6 bases). There are 14 residues in the CDR3. Trimming left V 10 bases short and J 4 bases short, with 19 bases between. Per the germline V gene, CDR1 is LNHDA and CDR2 is SQIVND (reference sequence). The CDR3 coding sequence is TGTGCCACCCAGGACAGCCTTGGAGTCTATGGCTACACCTTC. Protein sequence: CATQDSLGVYGYTF.

CDR3 region: CASSAPGQGYTF. The DNA for the CDR3 is TGTGCCAGCAGCGCGCCGGGACAGGGCTACACCTTC. The chain joins TRBV7-6 to TRBJ1-2; 7 bases line up with TRBD1. This CDR3 contains 12 residues. Trimming removed 5 bases from V and 8 bases from J; junction bases left unmatched: 5. In germline, CDR1 is SGHVS, CDR2 FNYEAQ.

The chain recombines TRBV28 with TRBJ2-1, with a possible D match to TRBD2 (6 bases). CDR3 length: 17 amino acids. The germline CDR1 and CDR2 sequences are MDHEN and SYDVKM. Trimming removed 4 bases at V and 4 bases at J, with 20 bases between. CDR3: CASSSTENLALYNEQFF. The CDR3 nucleotides read TGTGCCAGCAGTTCTACCGAAAACCTAGCGCTTTACAATGAGCAGTTCTTC.